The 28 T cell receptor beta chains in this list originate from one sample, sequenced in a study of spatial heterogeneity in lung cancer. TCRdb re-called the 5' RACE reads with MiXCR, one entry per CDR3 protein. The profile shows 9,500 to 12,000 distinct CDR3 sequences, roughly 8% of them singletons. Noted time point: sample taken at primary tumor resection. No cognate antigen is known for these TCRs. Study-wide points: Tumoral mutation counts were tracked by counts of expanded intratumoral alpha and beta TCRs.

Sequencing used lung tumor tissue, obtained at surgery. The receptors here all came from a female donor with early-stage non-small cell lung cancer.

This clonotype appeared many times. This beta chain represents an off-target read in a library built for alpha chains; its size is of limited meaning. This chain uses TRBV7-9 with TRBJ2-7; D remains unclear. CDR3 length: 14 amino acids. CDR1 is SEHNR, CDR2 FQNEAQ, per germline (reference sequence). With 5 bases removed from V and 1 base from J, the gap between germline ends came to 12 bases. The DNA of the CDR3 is TGTGCCAGCAGCCCCTCGGCGGTATCCTACGAGCAGTACTTC. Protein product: CASSPSAVSYEQYF.

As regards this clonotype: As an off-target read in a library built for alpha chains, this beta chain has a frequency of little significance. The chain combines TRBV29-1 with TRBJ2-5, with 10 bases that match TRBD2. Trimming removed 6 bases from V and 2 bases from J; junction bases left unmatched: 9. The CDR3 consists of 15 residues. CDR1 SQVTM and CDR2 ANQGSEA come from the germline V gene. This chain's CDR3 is CSVARLAGSQETQYF. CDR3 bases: TGCAGCGTGGCGAGACTAGCGGGCTCGCAAGAGACCCAGTACTTC.

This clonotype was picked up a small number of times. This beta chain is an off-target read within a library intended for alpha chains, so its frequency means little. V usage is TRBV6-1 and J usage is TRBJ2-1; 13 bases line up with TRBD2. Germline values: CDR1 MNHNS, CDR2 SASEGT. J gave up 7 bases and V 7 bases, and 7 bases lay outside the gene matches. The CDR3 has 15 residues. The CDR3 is CASISGLAGANEQFF. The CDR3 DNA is TGTGCCAGCATCTCCGGACTAGCGGGGGCTAATGAGCAGTTCTTC.

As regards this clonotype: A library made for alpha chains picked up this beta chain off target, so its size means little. The CDR3 DNA reads TGTGCCAGCAGCACCCCGCCGATAGGAGGTTCCTACGAGCAGTACTTC. Protein sequence: CASSTPPIGGSYEQYF. This chain connects TRBV27 to TRBJ2-7; D is possibly TRBD2 (5 bases). The CDR3 runs 16 residues. V was trimmed by 6 bases and J by 1 base, leaving 19 bases between them. CDR1 and CDR2 from the germline V gene are MNHEY and SMNVEV (reference sequence).

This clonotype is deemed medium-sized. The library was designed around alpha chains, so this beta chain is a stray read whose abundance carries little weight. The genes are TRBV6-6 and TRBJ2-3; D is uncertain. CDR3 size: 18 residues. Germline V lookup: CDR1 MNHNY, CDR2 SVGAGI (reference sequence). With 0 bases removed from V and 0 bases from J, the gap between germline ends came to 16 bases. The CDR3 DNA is TGTGCCAGCAGTTACTCATCGACGGCCGGATGGAGCACAGATACGCAGTATTTT. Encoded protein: CASSYSSTAGWSTDTQYF.

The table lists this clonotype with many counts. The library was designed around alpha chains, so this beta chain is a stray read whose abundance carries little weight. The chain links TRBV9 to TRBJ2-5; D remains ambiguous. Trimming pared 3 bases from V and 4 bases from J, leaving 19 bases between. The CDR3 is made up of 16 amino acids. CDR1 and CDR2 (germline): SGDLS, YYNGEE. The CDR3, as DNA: TGTGCCAGCAGCGCAACGGGCAGCGCCTCGGGAGAGACCCAGTACTTC. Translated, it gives CASSATGSASGETQYF. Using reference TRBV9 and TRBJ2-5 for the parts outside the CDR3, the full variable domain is DSGVTQTPKHLITATGQRVTLRCSPRSGDLSVYWYQQSLDQGLQFLIQYYNGEERAKGNILERFSAQQFPDLHSELNLSSLELGDSALYFCASSATGSASGETQYFGPGTRLLVL.

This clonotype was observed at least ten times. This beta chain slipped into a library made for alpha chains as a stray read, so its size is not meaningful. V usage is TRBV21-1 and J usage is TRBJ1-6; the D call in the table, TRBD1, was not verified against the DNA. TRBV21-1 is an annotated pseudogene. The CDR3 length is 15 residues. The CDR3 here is CASSKIYRGDSPLHF. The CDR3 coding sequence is TGTGCCAGCAGCAAAATTTACAGGGGAGATTCACCCCTCCACTTT.

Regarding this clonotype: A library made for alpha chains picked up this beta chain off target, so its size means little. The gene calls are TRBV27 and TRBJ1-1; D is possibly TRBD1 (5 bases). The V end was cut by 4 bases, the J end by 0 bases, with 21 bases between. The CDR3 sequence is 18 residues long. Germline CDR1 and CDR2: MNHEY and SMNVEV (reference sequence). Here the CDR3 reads CASSSPGPMSIMNTEAFF. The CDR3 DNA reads TGTGCCAGCAGTTCCCCGGGACCGATGAGTATCATGAACACTGAAGCTTTCTTT.

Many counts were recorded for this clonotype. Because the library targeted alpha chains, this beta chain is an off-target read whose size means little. The CDR3 sequence: CASSSVRGYTF. The DNA for the CDR3 is TGTGCCAGCAGTTCAGTCCGCGGCTACACCTTC. V gene TRBV28 combines with J gene TRBJ1-2; unclear D gene. Trimming took 4 bases from V and 8 from J, leaving 8 bases between them. The V gene's germline CDR1 is MDHEN and CDR2 SYDVKM. The CDR3 length is 11 residues.

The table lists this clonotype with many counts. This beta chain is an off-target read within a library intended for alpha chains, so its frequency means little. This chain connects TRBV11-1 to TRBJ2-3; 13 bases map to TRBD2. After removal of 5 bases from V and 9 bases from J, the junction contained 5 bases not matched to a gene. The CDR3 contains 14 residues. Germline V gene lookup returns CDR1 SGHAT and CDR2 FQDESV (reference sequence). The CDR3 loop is CASSPGLAGETQYF. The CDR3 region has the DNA TGTGCCAGCAGCCCCGGACTAGCGGGGGAAACGCAGTATTTT.

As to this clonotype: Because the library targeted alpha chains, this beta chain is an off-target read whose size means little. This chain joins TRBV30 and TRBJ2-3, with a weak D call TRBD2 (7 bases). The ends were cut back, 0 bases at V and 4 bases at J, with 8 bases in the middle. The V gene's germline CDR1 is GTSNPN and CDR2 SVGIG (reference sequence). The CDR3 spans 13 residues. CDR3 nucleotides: TGTGCCTGGAGTGTAGGGGGGGCAGATACGCAGTATTTT. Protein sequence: CAWSVGGADTQYF.

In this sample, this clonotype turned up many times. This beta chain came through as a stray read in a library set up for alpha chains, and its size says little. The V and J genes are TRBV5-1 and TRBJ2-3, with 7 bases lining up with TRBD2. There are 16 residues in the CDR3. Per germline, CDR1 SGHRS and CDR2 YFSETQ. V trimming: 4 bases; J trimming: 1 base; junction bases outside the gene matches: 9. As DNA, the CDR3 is TGCGCCAGCAGCCCGGTTGCTAGCGGAGGCACAGATACGCAGTATTTT. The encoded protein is CASSPVASGGTDTQYF.

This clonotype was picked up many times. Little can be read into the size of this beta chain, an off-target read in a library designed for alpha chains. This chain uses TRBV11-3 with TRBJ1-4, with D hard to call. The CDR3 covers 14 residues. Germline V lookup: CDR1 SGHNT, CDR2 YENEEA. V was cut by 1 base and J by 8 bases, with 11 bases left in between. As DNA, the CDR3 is TGTGCCAGCAGCTTAGTTGCCGACACCGAAAAACTGTTTTTT. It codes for CASSLVADTEKLFF.

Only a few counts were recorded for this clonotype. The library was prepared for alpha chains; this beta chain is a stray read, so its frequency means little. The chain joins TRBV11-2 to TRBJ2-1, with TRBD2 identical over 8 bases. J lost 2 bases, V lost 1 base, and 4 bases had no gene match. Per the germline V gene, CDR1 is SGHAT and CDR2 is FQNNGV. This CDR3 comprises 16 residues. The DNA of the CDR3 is TGTGCCAGCAGCTTAGCCGCGGGGGGCCCCTACAATGAGCAGTTCTTC. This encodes CASSLAAGGPYNEQFF.

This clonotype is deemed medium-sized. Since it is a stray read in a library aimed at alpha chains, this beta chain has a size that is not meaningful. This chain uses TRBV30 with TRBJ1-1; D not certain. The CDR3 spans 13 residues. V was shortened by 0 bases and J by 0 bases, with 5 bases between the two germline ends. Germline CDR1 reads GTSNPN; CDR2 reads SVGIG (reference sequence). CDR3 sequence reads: CAWSVRVNTEAFF. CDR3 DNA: TGTGCCTGGAGTGTACGGGTGAACACTGAAGCTTTCTTT. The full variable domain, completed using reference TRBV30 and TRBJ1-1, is SQTIHQWPATLVQPVGSPLSLECTVEGTSNPNLYWYRQAAGRGLQLLFYSVGIGQISSEVPQNLSASRPQDRQFILSSKKLLLSDSGFYLCAWSVRVNTEAFFGQGTRLTVV.

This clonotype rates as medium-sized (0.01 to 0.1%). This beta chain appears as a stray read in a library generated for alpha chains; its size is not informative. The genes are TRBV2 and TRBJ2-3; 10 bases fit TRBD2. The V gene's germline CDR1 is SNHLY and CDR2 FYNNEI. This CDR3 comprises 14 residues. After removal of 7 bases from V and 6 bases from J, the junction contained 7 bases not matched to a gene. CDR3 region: CASKRGGPSDTQYF. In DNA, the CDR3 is TGTGCCAGCAAGCGGGGGGGACCCTCCGATACGCAGTATTTT.

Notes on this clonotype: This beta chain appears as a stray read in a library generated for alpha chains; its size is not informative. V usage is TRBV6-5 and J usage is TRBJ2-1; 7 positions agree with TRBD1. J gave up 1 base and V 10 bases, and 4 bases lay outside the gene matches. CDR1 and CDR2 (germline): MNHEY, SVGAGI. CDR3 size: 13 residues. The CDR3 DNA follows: TGTGCCACAGCACAGGGGTCCTACAATGAGCAGTTCTTC. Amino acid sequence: CATAQGSYNEQFF.

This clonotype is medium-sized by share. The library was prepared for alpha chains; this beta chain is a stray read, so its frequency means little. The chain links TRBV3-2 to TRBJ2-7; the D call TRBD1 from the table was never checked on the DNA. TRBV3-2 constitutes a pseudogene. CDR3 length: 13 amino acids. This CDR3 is CASPGQSPYEQYF. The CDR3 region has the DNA TGTGCCAGCCCGGGACAGTCCCCCTACGAGCAGTACTTC.

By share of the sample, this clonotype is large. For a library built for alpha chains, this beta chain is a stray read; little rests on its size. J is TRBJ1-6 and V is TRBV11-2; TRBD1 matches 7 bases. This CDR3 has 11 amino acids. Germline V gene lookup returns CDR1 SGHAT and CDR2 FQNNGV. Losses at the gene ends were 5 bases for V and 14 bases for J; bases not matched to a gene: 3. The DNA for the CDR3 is TGTGCCAGCAGCCACAGGGGTACCCTCCACTTT. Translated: CASSHRGTLHF.

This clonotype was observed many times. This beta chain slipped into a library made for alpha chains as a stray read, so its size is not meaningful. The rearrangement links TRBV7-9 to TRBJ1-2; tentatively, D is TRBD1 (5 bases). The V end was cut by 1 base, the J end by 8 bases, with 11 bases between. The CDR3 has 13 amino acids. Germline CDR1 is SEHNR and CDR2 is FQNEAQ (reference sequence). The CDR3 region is CASSLEQGVGYTF. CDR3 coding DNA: TGTGCCAGCAGCTTAGAGCAGGGCGTAGGCTACACCTTC.

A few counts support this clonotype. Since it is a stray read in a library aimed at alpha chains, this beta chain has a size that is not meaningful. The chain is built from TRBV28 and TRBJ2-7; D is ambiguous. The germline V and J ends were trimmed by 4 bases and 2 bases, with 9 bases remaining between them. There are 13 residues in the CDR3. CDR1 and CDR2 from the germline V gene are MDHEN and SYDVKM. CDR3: CASSSSQTYEQYF. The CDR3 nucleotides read TGTGCCAGCAGTTCGTCACAGACCTACGAGCAGTACTTC. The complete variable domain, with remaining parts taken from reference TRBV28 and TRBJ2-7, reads DVKVTQSSRYLVKRTGEKVFLECVQDMDHENMFWYRQDPGLGLRLIYFSYDVKMKEKGDIPEGYSVSREKKERFSLILESASTNQTSMYLCASSSSQTYEQYFGPGTRLTVT.

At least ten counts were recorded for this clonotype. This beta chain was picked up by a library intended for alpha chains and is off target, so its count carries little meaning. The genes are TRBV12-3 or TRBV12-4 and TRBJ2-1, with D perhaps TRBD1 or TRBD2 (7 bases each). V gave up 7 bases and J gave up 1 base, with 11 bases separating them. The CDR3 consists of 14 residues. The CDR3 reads CASTQGGSYNEQFF. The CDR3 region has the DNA TGTGCCAGCACCCAGGGGGGGTCCTACAATGAGCAGTTCTTC.

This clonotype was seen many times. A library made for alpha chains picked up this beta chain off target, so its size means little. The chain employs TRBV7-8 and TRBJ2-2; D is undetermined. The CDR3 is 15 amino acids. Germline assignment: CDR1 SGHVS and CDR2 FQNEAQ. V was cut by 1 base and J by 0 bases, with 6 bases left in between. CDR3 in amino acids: CASSLVQSNTGELFF. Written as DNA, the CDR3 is TGTGCCAGCAGCTTAGTACAGTCGAACACCGGGGAGCTGTTTTTT.

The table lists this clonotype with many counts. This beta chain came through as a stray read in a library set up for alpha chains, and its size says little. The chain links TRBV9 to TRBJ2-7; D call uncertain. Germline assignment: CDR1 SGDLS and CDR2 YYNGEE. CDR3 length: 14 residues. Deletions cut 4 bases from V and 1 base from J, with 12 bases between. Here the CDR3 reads CASSSEKGSYEQYF. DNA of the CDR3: TGTGCCAGCAGCTCCGAGAAGGGATCCTACGAGCAGTACTTC.

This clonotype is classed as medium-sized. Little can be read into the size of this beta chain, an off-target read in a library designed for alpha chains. The CDR3 sequence is CASSFGTGPNEKLFF. The CDR3 coding sequence is TGTGCCAGCAGTTTTGGGACAGGGCCTAATGAAAAACTGTTTTTT. The chain carries TRBV28 and TRBJ1-4; 9 nucleotides agree with TRBD1. The trim removed 3 bases at V and 3 bases at J, leaving 2 bases unmatched. This CDR3 is built from 15 residues. Germline assignment: CDR1 MDHEN and CDR2 SYDVKM.

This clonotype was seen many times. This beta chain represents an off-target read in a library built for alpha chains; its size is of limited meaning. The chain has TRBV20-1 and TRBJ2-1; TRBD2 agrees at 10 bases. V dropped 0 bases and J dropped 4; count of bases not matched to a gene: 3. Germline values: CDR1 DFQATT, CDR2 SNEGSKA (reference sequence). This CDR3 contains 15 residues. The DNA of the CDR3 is TGCAGTGCTAGAGAGGTAGCGGGGGGATACAATGAGCAGTTCTTC. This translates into CSAREVAGGYNEQFF.

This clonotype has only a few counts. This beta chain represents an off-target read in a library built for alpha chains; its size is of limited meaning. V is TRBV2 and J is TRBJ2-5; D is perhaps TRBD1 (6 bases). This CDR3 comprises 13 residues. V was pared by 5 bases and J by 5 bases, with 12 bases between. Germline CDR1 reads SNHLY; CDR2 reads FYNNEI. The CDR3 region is CASSSQGTETQYF. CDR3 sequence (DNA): TGTGCCAGCAGTTCCCAGGGGACCGAGACCCAGTACTTC.

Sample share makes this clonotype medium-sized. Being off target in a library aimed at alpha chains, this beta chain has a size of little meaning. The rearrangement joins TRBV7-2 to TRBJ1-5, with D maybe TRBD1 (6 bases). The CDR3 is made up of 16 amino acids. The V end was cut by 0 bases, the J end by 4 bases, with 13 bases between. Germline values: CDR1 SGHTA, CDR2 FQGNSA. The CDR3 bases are TGTGCCAGCAGCTTAGCTCTCCGGACAGATAATCAGCCCCAGCATTTT. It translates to CASSLALRTDNQPQHF.